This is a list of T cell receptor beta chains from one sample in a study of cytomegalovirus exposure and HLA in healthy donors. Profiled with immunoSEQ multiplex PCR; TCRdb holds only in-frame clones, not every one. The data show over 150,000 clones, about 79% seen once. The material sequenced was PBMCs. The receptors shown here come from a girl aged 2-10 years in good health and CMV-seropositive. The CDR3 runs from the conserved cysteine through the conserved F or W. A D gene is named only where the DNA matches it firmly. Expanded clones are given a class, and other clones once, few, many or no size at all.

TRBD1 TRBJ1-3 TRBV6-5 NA CASNRGGGNTIYF TGTGCCAGCAACAGGGGTGGTGGAAACACCATATATTTT
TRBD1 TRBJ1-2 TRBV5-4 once CASSGGTGGSYGYTF TGTGCCAGCAGCGGGGGGACAGGGGGTTCCTATGGCTACACCTTC
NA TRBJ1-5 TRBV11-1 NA CASSLDGRENQPQHF TGTGCCAGCAGCTTAGATGGACGGGAGAATCAGCCCCAGCATTTT
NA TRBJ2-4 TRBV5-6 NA CASSEGTRGPLAKNIQYF TGTGCCAGCAGCGAGGGGACTCGCGGGCCTCTAGCCAAAAACATTCAGTACTTC
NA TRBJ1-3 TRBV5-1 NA CASSLGQGIPSGNTIYF TGCGCCAGCAGCTTGGGTCAGGGTATACCTTCTGGAAACACCATATATTTT
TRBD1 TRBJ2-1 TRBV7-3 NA CASSLARGPNNEQFF TGTGCCAGCAGCTTAGCAAGGGGGCCTAACAATGAGCAGTTCTTC
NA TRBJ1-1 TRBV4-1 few CASSQPTRKTGNTEAFF TGCGCCAGCAGCCAACCTACTAGAAAGACTGGGAACACTGAAGCTTTCTTT
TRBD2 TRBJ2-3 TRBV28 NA CASSLGGARTDTQYF TGTGCCAGCAGTTTGGGAGGGGCTCGCACAGATACGCAGTATTTT
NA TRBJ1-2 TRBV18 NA CASSPPVKSLSFNYGYTF TGTGCCAGCTCACCACCGGTTAAATCTTTGAGCTTTAACTATGGCTACACCTTC
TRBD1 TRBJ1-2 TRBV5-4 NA CASSGGTGPNYGYTF TGTGCCAGCAGCGGGGGGACAGGGCCTAACTATGGCTACACCTTC
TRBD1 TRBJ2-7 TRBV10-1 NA CASSRDSHLDEQYF TGCGCCAGCAGTCGGGACAGCCATTTGGACGAGCAGTACTTC
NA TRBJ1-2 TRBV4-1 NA CASSQEEQGRVYTF TGCGCCAGCAGCCAAGAGGAGCAGGGTCGGGTTTACACCTTC
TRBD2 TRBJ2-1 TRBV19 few CASSMGLAGVNEQFF TGTGCCAGTAGTATGGGGCTAGCGGGAGTCAATGAGCAGTTCTTC